A single sample gave rise to the 20 T cell receptor beta chains below, sequenced in a study of cytomegalovirus exposure and HLA in healthy donors. The PCR contained 60 Vbeta and 13 Jbeta primers. TCRdb's copy holds only in-frame clones and misses some; the assay was immunoSEQ multiplex PCR. The sample has about 190,000 clones; roughly 80% are singletons. Material: PBMCs. The source is a woman aged 45-65 years in good health and CMV-seropositive.

V is TRBV30 and J is TRBJ1-1, with D maybe TRBD1 (6 bases). The ends were cut back, 2 bases at V and 9 bases at J, with 16 bases in the middle. This CDR3 spans 13 amino acids. Germline lookup yields CDR1 GTSNPN and CDR2 SVGIG (reference sequence). The CDR3 loop reads CAWSSGGHAQAFF. In DNA, the CDR3 is TGTGCCTGGAGTTCGGGGGGCCACGCCCAAGCTTTCTTT.

The CDR3 here is CASSQFRGNEQFF. CDR3 in DNA: TGCGCCAGCAGCCAATTCAGGGGAAATGAGCAGTTCTTC. V gene TRBV4-1 combines with J gene TRBJ2-1; maybe TRBD1 (6 bases). The V end was cut by 2 bases, the J end by 7 bases, with 9 bases between. The CDR3 sequence is 13 residues long. Germline V lookup: CDR1 MGHRA, CDR2 YSYEKL.

The chain couples TRBV2 to TRBJ1-6, with 7 bases identical to TRBD1. The CDR3 contains 15 residues. V shed 6 bases, J shed 8 bases, and the junction held 10 bases outside the gene matches. Per the germline V gene, CDR1 is SNHLY and CDR2 is FYNNEI. CDR3: CASRKGGSGDSPLHF. The CDR3 DNA is TGTGCCAGCAGGAAAGGGGGCTCTGGGGATTCACCCCTCCACTTT.

The chain uses TRBV5-1 and TRBJ2-1, with TRBD2 identical over 8 bases. This CDR3 contains 16 residues. V was clipped by 4 bases and J by 4 bases; unmatched bases: 10. The germline CDR1 and CDR2 sequences are SGHRS and YFSETQ. The CDR3 nucleotides are TGCGCCAGCAGCCAAGAAGTACTAGCGGTATACAATGAGCAGTTCTTC. Translation gives CASSQEVLAVYNEQFF.

The chain uses TRBV18 and TRBJ1-4; 8 bases agree with TRBD1. Germline V gives CDR1 KGHSH, CDR2 LQKENI. The J segment lost 8 bases and the V segment lost 3 bases, leaving 8 bases of the junction unmatched. This CDR3 region has 15 residues. For the CDR3, the DNA is TGTGCCAGCTCACCGGACAGGGAGGTGAACGAAAAACTGTTTTTT. It is translated as CASSPDREVNEKLFF.

This clone has only one observation. The junction shows a germline mismatch at one end, possibly a read error. The sample has other DNA sequences that encode this CDR3 too. The chain employs TRBV2 and TRBJ1-4, with a weak D call TRBD1 (6 bases). This CDR3 spans 13 amino acids. Germline V lookup: CDR1 SNHLY, CDR2 FYNNEI. The CDR3 sequence is CASRGGANEKLFF. The CDR3 DNA sequence: TGTGCCAGCAGGGGGGGGGCTAATGAAAAGCTGTTTTTT. The whole variable domain, filled in from reference TRBV2 and TRBJ1-4, reads EPEVTQTPSHQVTQMGQEVILRCVPISNHLYFYWYRQILGQKVEFLVSFYNNEISEKSEIFDDQFSVERPDGSNFTLKIRSTKLEDSAMYFCASRGGANEKLFFGSGTQLSVL.

The V and J genes are TRBV7-2 and TRBJ2-2, with a possible D match to TRBD1 (6 bases). The CDR3 is 14 amino acids. V shed 7 bases and J shed 7 bases, with 16 bases lying between them. Looked up from germline, CDR1 is SGHTA and CDR2 is FQGNSA. The CDR3 here is CASNQGTIGGELFF. CDR3 coding DNA: TGTGCCAGCAACCAAGGGACAATCGGCGGGGAGCTGTTTTTT.

The V gene is TRBV5-4, the J gene TRBJ1-3; weak D call: TRBD1 (6 bases). Germline assignment: CDR1 SGHNT and CDR2 YYREEE (reference sequence). This CDR3 region has 15 residues. Trimming removed 4 bases at V and 4 bases at J, with 15 bases between. CDR3 bases: TGTGCCAGCAGCCTAGGACAGACCAGCGGAAACACCATATATTTT. Residues: CASSLGQTSGNTIYF.

The genes are TRBV5-4 and TRBJ2-3; maybe TRBD1 (5 bases). In germline, CDR1 is SGHNT, CDR2 YYREEE (reference sequence). This CDR3 has 14 amino acids. Trimming shortened V by 5 bases and J by 4 bases, and 14 bases separated the two germline ends. CDR3 nucleotide sequence: TGTGCCAGCAGTCACCAGGGTAGACCAGATACGCAGTATTTT. This gives the protein CASSHQGRPDTQYF.

The chain carries TRBV10-2 and TRBJ1-2, with unresolved D. The V end was cut by 3 bases, the J end by 4 bases, with 9 bases between. The CDR3 covers 13 residues. The germline V gene has CDR1 WSHSY and CDR2 SAAADI. The CDR3 reads CASSEGETYGYTF. The CDR3 nucleotides are TGCGCCAGCAGTGAAGGAGAAACCTATGGCTACACCTTC.

The chain couples TRBV18 to TRBJ1-2, with a tentative D call TRBD1 (6 bases). The V end was cut by 3 bases, the J end by 7 bases, with 12 bases between. The CDR3 length is 13 residues. Germline V gene lookup returns CDR1 KGHSH and CDR2 LQKENI. CDR3 DNA sequence: TGTGCCAGCTCACCCTCGGACAGTCTTGGCTACACCTTC. Amino acids: CASSPSDSLGYTF.

This rearrangement joins TRBV28 to TRBJ2-7; 8 positions agree with TRBD1. The CDR3 consists of 16 residues. V trimming: 3 bases; J trimming: 2 bases; junction bases outside the gene matches: 9. Germline CDR1 MDHEN, CDR2 SYDVKM. CDR3 loop: CASSLPGGNEAYEQYF. DNA for the CDR3: TGTGCCAGCAGTTTGCCAGGGGGCAATGAAGCCTACGAGCAGTACTTC.

The rearrangement links TRBV28 to TRBJ2-1, with D uncertain. V was shortened by 4 bases and J by 0 bases, with 13 bases between the two germline ends. The CDR3 is 16 amino acids. CDR1 is MDHEN and CDR2 is SYDVKM in the germline V gene. The CDR3 nucleotides are TGTGCCAGCAGTTCCCTTGTGGCTAGCTCCTACAATGAGCAGTTCTTC. The encoded protein is CASSSLVASSYNEQFF.

This chain joins TRBV2 and TRBJ2-3; TRBD2 agrees at 12 bases. CDR1 and CDR2 (germline): SNHLY, FYNNEI. J lost 4 bases, V lost 10 bases, and 6 bases had no gene match. The CDR3 is 14 amino acids. CDR3 bases: TGTGCCATCATGACTAGCGGGGGTGCAGATACGCAGTATTTT. Its translation: CAIMTSGGADTQYF.

The V call is TRBV14, the J call TRBJ2-1; 7 nucleotides line up with TRBD2. CDR3 length: 13 residues. V gave up 0 bases and J gave up 12 bases; unmatched junction bases: 5. Germline V gene data show CDR1 as SGHDN and CDR2 as FVKESK. The CDR3 sequence is CASSQEGGGRQFF. In DNA form, the CDR3 reads TGTGCCAGCAGCCAAGAAGGCGGGGGTAGGCAGTTCTTC.

The chain has TRBV28 and TRBJ2-7; D gene ambiguous. The germline CDR1 and CDR2 sequences are MDHEN and SYDVKM. This CDR3 is 12 amino acids long. V dropped 10 bases and J dropped 4 bases, with 14 bases sitting between them. The CDR3, as DNA: TGTGCCACCTCTCGCTGGGCGTACGAGCAGTACTTC. Protein product: CATSRWAYEQYF.

The rearrangement links TRBV6-5 to TRBJ1-3, with D possibly matching TRBD1 (6 bases). This CDR3 contains 15 residues. Germline lookup yields CDR1 MNHEY and CDR2 SVGAGI. V shed 4 bases and J shed 3 bases, with 13 bases lying between them. Written as DNA, the CDR3 is TGTGCCAGCAGTTCCACCGGGACATTTGGAAACACCATATATTTT. Translating it yields CASSSTGTFGNTIYF.

The rearrangement joins TRBV7-2 to TRBJ1-1, with 7 bases aligning to TRBD1. Per the germline V gene, CDR1 is SGHTA and CDR2 is FQGNSA. V shed 0 bases, J shed 9 bases, and the junction held 4 bases outside the gene matches. The CDR3 is 13 residues long. For the CDR3, the DNA is TGTGCCAGCAGCTTAGCGGGGACAGAAAAAGCTTTCTTT. Protein: CASSLAGTEKAFF.

V usage is TRBV7-2 and J usage is TRBJ1-5; D unclear. The V and J ends lost 1 base and 3 bases respectively, with 7 bases between them. The CDR3 loop spans 14 amino acids. Germline CDR1 reads SGHTA; CDR2 reads FQGNSA. CDR3 amino acids: CASSLDQSNQPQHF. The CDR3 DNA sequence: TGTGCCAGCAGCTTAGACCAGTCCAATCAGCCCCAGCATTTT.

The chain links TRBV6-5 to TRBJ2-5; weak D call: TRBD1 (5 bases). In germline, CDR1 is MNHEY, CDR2 SVGAGI. Trimming stripped 8 bases from V and 5 bases from J, with 18 bases between. The CDR3 has 14 amino acids. The CDR3 region is CASGQGRLGETQYF. The DNA of the CDR3 is TGTGCCAGCGGGCAGGGTCGGCTGGGGGAGACCCAGTACTTC.